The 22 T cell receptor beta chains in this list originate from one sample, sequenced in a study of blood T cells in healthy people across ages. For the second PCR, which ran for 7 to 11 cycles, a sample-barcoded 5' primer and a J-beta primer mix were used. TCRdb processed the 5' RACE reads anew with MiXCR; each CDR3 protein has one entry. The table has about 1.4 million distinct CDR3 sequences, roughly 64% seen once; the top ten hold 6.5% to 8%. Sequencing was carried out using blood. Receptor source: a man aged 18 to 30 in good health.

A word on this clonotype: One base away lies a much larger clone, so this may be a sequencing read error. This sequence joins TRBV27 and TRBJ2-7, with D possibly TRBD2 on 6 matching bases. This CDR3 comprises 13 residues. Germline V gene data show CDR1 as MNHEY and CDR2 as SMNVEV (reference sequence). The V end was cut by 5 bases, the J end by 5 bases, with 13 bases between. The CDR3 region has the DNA TGTGCCAGCAGTCCGGGACTTAACGACGAGCAGTACTTC. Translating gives CASSPGLNDEQYF.

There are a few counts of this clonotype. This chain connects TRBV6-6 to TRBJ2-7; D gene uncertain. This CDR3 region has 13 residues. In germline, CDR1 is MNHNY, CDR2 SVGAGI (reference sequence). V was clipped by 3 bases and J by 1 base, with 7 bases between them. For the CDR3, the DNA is TGTGCCAGCAGTTATTCAGAGTCCTACGAGCAGTACTTC. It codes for CASSYSESYEQYF.

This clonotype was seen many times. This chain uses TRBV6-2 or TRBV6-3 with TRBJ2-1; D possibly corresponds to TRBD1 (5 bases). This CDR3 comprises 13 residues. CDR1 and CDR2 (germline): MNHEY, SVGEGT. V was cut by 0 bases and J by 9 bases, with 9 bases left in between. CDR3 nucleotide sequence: TGTGCCAGCAGTTACTCGCGTAGGGGTGAGCAGTTCTTC. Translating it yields CASSYSRRGEQFF.

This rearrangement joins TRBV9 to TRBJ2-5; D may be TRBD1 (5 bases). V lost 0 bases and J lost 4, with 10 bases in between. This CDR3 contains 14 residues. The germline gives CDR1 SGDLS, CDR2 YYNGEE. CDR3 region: CASSVAVDRETQYF. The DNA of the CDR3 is TGTGCCAGCAGCGTAGCTGTCGACAGAGAGACCCAGTACTTC. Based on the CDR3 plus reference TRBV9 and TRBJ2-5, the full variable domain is DSGVTQTPKHLITATGQRVTLRCSPRSGDLSVYWYQQSLDQGLQFLIQYYNGEERAKGNILERFSAQQFPDLHSELNLSSLELGDSALYFCASSVAVDRETQYFGPGTRLLVL.

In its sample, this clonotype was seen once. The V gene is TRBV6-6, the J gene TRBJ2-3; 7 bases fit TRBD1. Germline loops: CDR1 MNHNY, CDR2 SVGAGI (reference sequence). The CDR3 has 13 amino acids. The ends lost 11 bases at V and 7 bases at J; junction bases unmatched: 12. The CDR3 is CAASVNRGNTQYF. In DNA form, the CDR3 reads TGTGCCGCATCCGTGAACAGGGGAAATACGCAGTATTTT.

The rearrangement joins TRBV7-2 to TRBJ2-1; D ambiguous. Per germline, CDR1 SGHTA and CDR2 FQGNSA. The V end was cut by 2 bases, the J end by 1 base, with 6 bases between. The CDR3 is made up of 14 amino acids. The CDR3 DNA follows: TGTGCCAGCAGCTTATTTATTTCCTACAATGAGCAGTTCTTC. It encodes CASSLFISYNEQFF.

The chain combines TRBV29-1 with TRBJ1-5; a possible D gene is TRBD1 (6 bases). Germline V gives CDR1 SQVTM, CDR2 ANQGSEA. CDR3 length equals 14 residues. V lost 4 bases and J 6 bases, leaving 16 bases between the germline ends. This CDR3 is CSVVGQGKGQPQHF. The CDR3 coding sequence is TGCAGCGTTGTCGGCCAGGGGAAGGGTCAGCCCCAGCATTTT.

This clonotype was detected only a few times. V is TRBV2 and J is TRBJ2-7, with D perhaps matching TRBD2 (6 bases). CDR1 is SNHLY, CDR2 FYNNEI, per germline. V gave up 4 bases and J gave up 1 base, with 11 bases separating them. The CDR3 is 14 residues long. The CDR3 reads CASSVAEGSYEQYF. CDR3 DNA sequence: TGTGCCAGCAGTGTAGCGGAGGGGTCCTACGAGCAGTACTTC. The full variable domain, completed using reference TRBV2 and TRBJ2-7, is EPEVTQTPSHQVTQMGQEVILRCVPISNHLYFYWYRQILGQKVEFLVSFYNNEISEKSEIFDDQFSVERPDGSNFTLKIRSTKLEDSAMYFCASSVAEGSYEQYFGPGTRLTVT.

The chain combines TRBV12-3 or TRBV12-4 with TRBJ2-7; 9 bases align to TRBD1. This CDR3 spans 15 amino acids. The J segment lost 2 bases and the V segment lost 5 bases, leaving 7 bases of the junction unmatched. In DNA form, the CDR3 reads TGTGCCAGCAGTCCCGCGGGACAGGGCCCCTACGAGCAGTACTTC. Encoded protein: CASSPAGQGPYEQYF.

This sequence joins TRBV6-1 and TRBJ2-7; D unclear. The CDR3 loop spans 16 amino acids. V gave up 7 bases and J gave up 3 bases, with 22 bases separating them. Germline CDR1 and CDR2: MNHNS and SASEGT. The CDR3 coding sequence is TGTGCCAGCATCTTGTATAGGGCTACTGGAAACTACGAGCAGTACTTC. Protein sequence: CASILYRATGNYEQYF.

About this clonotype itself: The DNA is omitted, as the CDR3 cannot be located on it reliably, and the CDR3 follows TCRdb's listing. This CDR3 reads CASSQSFGAGDTPYF. The chain couples TRBV4-3 to TRBJ2-3; the table's TRBD1 call for D was not verified on the DNA. The CDR3 totals 15 residues, both ends included. The germline V gene encodes CDR1 LGHNA and CDR2 YSLEER.

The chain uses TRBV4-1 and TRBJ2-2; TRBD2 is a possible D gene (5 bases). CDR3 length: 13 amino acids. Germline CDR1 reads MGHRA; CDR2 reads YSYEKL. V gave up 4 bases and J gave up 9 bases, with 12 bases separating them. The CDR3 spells CASSLEGQRELFF. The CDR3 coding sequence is TGCGCCAGCAGCCTAGAGGGCCAACGGGAGCTGTTTTTT.

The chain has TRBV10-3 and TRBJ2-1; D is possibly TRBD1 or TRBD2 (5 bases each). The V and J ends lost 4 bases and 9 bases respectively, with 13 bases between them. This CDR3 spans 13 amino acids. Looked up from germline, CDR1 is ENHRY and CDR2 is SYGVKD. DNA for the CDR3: TGTGCCATCAGTGCTCGGGGCGGGTTTGAGCAGTTCTTC. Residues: CAISARGGFEQFF.

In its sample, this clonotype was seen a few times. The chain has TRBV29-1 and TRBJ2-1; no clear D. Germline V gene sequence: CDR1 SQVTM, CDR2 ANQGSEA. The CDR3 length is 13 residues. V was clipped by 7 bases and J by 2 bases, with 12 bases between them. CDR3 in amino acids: CSASYGTYNEQFF. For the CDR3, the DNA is TGCAGCGCATCCTATGGTACCTACAATGAGCAGTTCTTC.

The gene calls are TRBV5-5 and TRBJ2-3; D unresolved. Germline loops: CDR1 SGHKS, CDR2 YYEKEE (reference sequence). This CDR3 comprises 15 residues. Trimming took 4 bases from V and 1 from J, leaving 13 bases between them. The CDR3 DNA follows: TGTGCCAGCAGCCCGACTGACGACCGCACAGATACGCAGTATTTT. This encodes CASSPTDDRTDTQYF.

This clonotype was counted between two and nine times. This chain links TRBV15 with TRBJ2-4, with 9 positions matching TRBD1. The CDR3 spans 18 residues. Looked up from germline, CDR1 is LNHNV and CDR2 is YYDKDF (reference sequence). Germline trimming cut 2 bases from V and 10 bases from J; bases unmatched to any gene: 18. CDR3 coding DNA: TGTGCCACCAGCAGACTGCTCACACCGGGACAGGGTTGGTGGATTCAGTACTTC. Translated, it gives CATSRLLTPGQGWWIQYF.

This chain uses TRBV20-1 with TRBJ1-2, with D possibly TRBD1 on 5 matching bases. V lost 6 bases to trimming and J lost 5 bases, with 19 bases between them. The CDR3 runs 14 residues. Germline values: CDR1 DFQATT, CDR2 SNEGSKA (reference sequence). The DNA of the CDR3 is TGCAGTGCGAGCCGGGACTCCATAGATTATGGCTACACCTTC. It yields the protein CSASRDSIDYGYTF.

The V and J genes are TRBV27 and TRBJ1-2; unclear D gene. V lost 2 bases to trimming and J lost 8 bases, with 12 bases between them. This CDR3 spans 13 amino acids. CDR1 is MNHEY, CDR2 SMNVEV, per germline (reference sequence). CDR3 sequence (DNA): TGTGCCAGCAGTTTAAACGGGGTCAAAGGCTACACCTTC. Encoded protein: CASSLNGVKGYTF.

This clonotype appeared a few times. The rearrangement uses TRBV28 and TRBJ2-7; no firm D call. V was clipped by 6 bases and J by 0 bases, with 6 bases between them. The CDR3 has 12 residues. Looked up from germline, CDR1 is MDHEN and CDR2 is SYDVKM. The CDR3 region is CASRPTSYEQYF. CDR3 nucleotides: TGTGCCAGCAGGCCTACCTCCTACGAGCAGTACTTC. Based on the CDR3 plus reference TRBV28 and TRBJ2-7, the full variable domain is DVKVTQSSRYLVKRTGEKVFLECVQDMDHENMFWYRQDPGLGLRLIYFSYDVKMKEKGDIPEGYSVSREKKERFSLILESASTNQTSMYLCASRPTSYEQYFGPGTRLTVT.

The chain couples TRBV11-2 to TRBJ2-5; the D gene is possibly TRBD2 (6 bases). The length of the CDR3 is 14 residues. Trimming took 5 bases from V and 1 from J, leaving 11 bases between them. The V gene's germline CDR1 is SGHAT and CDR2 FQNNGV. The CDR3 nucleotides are TGTGCCAGCAGCGGCGGGGCCATCCAAGAGACCCAGTACTTC. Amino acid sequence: CASSGGAIQETQYF.

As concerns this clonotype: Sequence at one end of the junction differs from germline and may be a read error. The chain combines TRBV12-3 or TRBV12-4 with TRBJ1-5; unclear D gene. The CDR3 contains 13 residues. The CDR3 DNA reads TGTGCCAGCAGTTTACAAGAGAATCAGTCCCAGCATTTT. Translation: CASSLQENQSQHF.

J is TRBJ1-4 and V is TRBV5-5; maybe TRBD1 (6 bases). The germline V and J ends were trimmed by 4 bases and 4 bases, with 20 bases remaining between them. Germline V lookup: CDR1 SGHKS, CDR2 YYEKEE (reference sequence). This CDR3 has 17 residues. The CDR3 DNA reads TGTGCCAGCAGCCTCTACCCTCCACAGGGCCATAATGAAAAACTGTTTTTT. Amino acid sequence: CASSLYPPQGHNEKLFF.